This T cell receptor beta chain was retrieved from a study of cytomegalovirus exposure and HLA in healthy donors. Study-wide findings and caveats: In a later analysis, a genetic analysis reported fewer productive-TCR N-insertions in an Asian-associated ancestry cluster than the cohort average.

Primers included in the PCR were 60 Vbeta and 13 Jbeta primers. TCRdb keeps only in-frame clones here, not all; method: immunoSEQ multiplex PCR. The profile shows 160,000 or so clones, over 70% of them singletons. For this clone: Antigen specificity is unknown.

CDR1 is SGHVS, CDR2 FQNEAQ, per germline. The CDR3 loop spans 15 amino acids. V shed 2 bases, J shed 2 bases, and the junction held 3 bases outside the gene matches. This sequence was found in a woman between 25 and 40 years old in good health and CMV-seronegative. The sample taken for sequencing was PBMCs. The rearrangement joins TRBV7-8 to TRBJ2-1; TRBD2 agrees at 7 bases. CDR3 sequence: CASSLKSGAYNEQFF. The CDR3, as DNA: TGTGCCAGCAGCTTAAAAAGCGGGGCCTACAATGAGCAGTTCTTC.